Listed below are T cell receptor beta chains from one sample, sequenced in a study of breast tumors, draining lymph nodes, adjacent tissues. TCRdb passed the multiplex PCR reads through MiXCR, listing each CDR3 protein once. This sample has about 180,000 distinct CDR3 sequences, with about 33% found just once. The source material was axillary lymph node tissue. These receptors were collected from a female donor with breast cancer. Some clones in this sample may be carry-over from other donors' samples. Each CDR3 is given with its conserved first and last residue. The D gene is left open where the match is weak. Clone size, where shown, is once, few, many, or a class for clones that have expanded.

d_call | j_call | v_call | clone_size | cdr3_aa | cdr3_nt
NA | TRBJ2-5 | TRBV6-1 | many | CASSEQGQSLHF | TGTGCCAGCAGTGAACAAGGACAGTCTTTGCACTTC
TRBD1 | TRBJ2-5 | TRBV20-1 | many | CSARAMEDRDWETQYF | TGCAGTGCTAGAGCGATGGAAGACAGGGATTGGGAGACCCAGTACTTC
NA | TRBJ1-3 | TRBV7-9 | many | CASSLRETAGNTIYF | TGTGCCAGCAGCTTACGGGAAACTGCAGGAAACACCATATATTTT
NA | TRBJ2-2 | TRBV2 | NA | CASREQGGNTGELFF | TGTGCCAGCAGGGAACAGGGAGGAAACACCGGGGAGCTGTTTTTT
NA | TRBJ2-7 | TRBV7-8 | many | CASSPRVAAVGEQYF | TGTGCCAGCAGCCCACGGGTAGCGGCGGTTGGCGAGCAGTACTTC
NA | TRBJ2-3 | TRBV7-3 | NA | CASSARGPNPTDTQYF | TGTGCCAGCAGTGCTAGAGGTCCCAACCCCACAGATACGCAGTATTTT
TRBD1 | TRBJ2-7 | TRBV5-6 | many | CASSLARQGPVSEQYF | TGTGCCAGCAGCTTGGCCCGACAGGGGCCGGTGAGCGAGCAGTACTTC
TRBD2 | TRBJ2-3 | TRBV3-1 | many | CASSQVTSGPDTQYF | TGTGCCAGCAGCCAGGTGACTAGCGGTCCAGATACGCAGTATTTT
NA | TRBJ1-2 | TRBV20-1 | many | CSARVRANYGYTF | TGCAGTGCTAGAGTGAGAGCCAACTATGGCTACACCTTC
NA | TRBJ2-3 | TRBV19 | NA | CASSSPGPSTDTQYF | TGTGCCAGTAGTAGTCCGGGCCCTAGCACAGATACGCAGTATTTT
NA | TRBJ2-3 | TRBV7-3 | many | CATSRTGVGDTQYF | TGTGCCACCTCCCGGACGGGAGTGGGAGATACGCAGTATTTT
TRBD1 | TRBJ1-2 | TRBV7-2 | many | CASSLQTGGHGYTF | TGTGCCAGCAGCCTACAAACAGGGGGCCATGGCTACACCTTC
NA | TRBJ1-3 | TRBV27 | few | CASSSLDGGEAGNTIYF | TGTGCCAGCAGTTCCTTAGACGGGGGAGAGGCTGGAAACACCATATATTTT
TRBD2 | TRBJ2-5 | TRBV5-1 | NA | CASSRLMTGGKETQYF | TGCGCCAGCAGCCGCCTTATGACGGGGGGGAAAGAGACCCAGTACTTC
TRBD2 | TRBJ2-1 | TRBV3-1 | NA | CASSQRGRREGEQFF | TGTGCCAGCAGCCAGCGGGGACGGCGGGAGGGTGAGCAGTTCTTC